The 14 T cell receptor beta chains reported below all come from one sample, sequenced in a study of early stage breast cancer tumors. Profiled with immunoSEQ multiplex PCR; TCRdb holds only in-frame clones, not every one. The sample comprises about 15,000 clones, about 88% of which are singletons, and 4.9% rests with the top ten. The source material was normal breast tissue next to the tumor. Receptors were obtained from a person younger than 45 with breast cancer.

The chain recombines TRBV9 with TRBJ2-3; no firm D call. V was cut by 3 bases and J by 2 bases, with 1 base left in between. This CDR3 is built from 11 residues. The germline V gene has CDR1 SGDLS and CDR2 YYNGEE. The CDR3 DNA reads TGTGCCAGCAGCGACACAGATACGCAGTATTTT. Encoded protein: CASSDTDTQYF.

In DNA form, the CDR3 reads TGTGCCAGCCTGGGGATGACTGAAGCTTTCTTT. Translating it yields CASLGMTEAFF. The rearrangement uses TRBV28 and TRBJ1-1, with D hard to call. Trimming removed 8 bases at V and 5 bases at J, with 9 bases between. The germline V gene has CDR1 MDHEN and CDR2 SYDVKM. The CDR3 loop spans 11 amino acids.

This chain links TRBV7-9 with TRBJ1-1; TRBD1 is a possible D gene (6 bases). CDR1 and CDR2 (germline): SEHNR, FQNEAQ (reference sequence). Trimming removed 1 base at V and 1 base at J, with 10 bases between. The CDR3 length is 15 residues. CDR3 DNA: TGTGCCAGCAGCTTAGTCAGGGGACCGAACACTGAAGCTTTCTTT. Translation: CASSLVRGPNTEAFF.

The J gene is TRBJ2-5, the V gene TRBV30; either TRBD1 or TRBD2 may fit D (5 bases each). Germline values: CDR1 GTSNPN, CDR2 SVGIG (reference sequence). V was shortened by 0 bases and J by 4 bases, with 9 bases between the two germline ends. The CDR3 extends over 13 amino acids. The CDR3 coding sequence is TGTGCCTGGAGTGTAGAGGGACCAGAGACCCAGTACTTC. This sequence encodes CAWSVEGPETQYF. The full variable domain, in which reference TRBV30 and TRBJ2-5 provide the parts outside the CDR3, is SQTIHQWPATLVQPVGSPLSLECTVEGTSNPNLYWYRQAAGRGLQLLFYSVGIGQISSEVPQNLSASRPQDRQFILSSKKLLLSDSGFYLCAWSVEGPETQYFGPGTRLLVL.

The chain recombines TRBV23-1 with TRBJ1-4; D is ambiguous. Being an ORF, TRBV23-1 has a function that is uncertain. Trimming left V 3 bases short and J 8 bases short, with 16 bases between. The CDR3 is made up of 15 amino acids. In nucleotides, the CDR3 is TGCGCCAGCAGTCATCATCGGAAGGGAGGGGAAAAACTGTTTTTT. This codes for CASSHHRKGGEKLFF.

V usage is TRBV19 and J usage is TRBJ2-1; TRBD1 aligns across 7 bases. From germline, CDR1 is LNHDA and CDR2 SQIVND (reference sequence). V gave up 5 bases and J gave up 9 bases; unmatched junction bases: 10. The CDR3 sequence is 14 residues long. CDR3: CASSVSLPGGEQFF. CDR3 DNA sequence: TGTGCCAGTAGTGTATCGTTACCAGGGGGTGAGCAGTTCTTC.

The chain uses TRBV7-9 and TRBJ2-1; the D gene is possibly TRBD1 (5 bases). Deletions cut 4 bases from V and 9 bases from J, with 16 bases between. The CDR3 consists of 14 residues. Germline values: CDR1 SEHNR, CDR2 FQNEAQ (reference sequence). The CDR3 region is CASSSTIDSAEQFF. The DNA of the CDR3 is TGTGCCAGCAGCTCCACAATAGACAGCGCTGAGCAGTTCTTC.

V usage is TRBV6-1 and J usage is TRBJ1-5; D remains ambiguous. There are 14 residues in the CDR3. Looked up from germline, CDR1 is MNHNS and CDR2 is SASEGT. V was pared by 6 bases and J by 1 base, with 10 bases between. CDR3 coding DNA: TGTGCCAGCAGACCCGTTGGCAGCAATCAGCCCCAGCATTTT. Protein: CASRPVGSNQPQHF.

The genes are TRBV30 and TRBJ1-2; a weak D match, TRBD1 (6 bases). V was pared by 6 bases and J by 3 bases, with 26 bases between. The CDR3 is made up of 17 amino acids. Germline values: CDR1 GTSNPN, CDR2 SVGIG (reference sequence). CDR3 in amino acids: CACNQGGPGEEYYGYTF. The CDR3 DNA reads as TGTGCCTGCAACCAAGGAGGGCCAGGGGAAGAATACTATGGCTACACCTTC.

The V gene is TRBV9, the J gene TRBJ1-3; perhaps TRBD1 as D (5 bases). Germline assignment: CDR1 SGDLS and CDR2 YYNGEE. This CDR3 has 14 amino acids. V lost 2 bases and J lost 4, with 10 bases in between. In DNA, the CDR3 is TGTGCCAGCAGCGTGGGGACTTCAGGAAACACCATATATTTT. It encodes CASSVGTSGNTIYF.

The CDR3 DNA reads TGTGCCAGCTCACGCCTTGGACCGACGAGCTCTGGAAACACCATATATTTT. As protein: CASSRLGPTSSGNTIYF. This chain links TRBV18 with TRBJ1-3, with D unresolved. V was trimmed by 4 bases and J by 0 bases, leaving 16 bases between them. This CDR3 has 17 amino acids. Germline V CDR1 and CDR2: KGHSH, LQKENI.

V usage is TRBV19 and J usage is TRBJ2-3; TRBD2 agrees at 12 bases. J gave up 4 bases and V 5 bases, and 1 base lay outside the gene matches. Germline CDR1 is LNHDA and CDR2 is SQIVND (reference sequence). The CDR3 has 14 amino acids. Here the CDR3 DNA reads TGTGCCAGTAGTCCTAGCGGGAGGGCAGATACGCAGTATTTT. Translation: CASSPSGRADTQYF.

Here the CDR3 DNA reads TGTGCCAGCAGGGATTGGACTACCCCCTACGAGCAGTACTTC. It is translated as CASRDWTTPYEQYF. This chain connects TRBV7-2 to TRBJ2-7; D might be TRBD2 (6 bases). Trimming removed 6 bases at V and 2 bases at J, with 14 bases between. CDR1 SGHTA and CDR2 FQGNSA come from the germline V gene. CDR3 length equals 14 residues.

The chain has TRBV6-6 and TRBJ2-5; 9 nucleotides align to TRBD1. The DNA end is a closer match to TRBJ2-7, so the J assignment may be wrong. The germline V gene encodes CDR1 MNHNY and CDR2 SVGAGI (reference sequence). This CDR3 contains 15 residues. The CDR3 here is CASRKLTGGRYEQYF. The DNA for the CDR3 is TGTGCCAGCAGAAAACTGACAGGGGGTAGATACGAGCAGTACTTC.